A selection of T cell receptor beta chains follows, all from one sample in a study of cytomegalovirus exposure and HLA in healthy donors. This table comes from immunoSEQ multiplex PCR, and its TCRdb copy is limited to in-frame clones, with some not included. Found here are some 90,000 clones, more than 75% of them singletons; the top ten hold approximately 5.1%. Material: PBMCs. These receptors all come from a man in his thirties or forties in good health and CMV-seropositive. Both conserved end residues are trimmed from each CDR3. The order of the fields is J gene, V gene, CDR3 protein.

TRBJ2-1,TRBV29-1,SILVRGQSNEQF
TRBJ2-1,TRBV2,ASSEQGSSYNEQF
TRBJ2-5,TRBV5-1,ASSLAIAEDQETQY
TRBJ2-2,TRBV19,ASKVSGRRGGELF
TRBJ2-3,TRBV4-3,ASSQDPGTSSQY
TRBJ2-5,TRBV7-3,ASSWDLGETQY
TRBJ2-1,TRBV9,ASSKSSGGAGEQF
TRBJ2-3,TRBV7-9,ASRTGGSSTDTQY
TRBJ2-1,TRBV27,ASSRPPGGGSYNEQF
TRBJ2-3,TRBV28,ASSLKRLVIGDIEGADTQY
TRBJ2-5,TRBV29-1,SVEASGQGVTQY
TRBJ1-2,TRBV30,AWSVDRLYGYT
TRBJ2-1,TRBV12-5,ASGFQLGPGADGTQF
TRBJ2-3,TRBV6-4,ASSGGSTDTQY
TRBJ1-2,TRBV27,ASSFVGQGINYGYT
TRBJ2-3,TRBV6-1,ASGSYQDTDTQY
TRBJ1-1,TRBV6-1,ASKRETSSAEAF
TRBJ1-1,TRBV28,ASSWSGGSMNTEAF
TRBJ1-5,TRBV6-5,ASSKTGGEQPQH
TRBJ2-5,TRBV19,ASSIVPTGTQY
TRBJ2-1,TRBV7-3,ASSSPNRYNEQF
TRBJ2-3,TRBV7-9,ASSLAGTGGLAGTDTQY
TRBJ2-3,TRBV5-1,ASSGGHFTQY
TRBJ2-1,TRBV11-2,ASSLGGSYNEQF
TRBJ2-7,TRBV9,ASSPGLAGADEQY
TRBJ1-3,TRBV7-2,ASSPGGTAGNTIY
TRBJ1-1,TRBV28,ASSFTGYGTEAF
TRBJ1-2,TRBV6-1,ASSTGHLYGYT
TRBJ1-2,TRBV5-4,ASSATGLGGYT
TRBJ2-2,TRBV13,ASSLGITGELF
TRBJ2-1,TRBV6-5,ASSYQGLNNEQF
TRBJ2-1,TRBV29-1,SVFKRFSYNEQF